Below, 25 T cell receptor beta chains from the same sample are listed, as sequenced in a study of post-analysis software for immune sequencing data. Study results and limitations: Five or six TRBV segments, TRBV5-6, TRBV5-1 and TRBV20-1 among them, were found more frequent in patients than controls.

Their antigens are not known. TCR beta cDNA libraries included unique molecular identifiers. MiXCR, applied by TCRdb to the PCR reads, yields one record per CDR3 protein. The table shows fewer than 850,000 distinct CDR3 sequences, with more than 45% occurring only once. The sample comprised blood. Receptor source: a girl under 18 with multiple sclerosis.

To note about this clonotype: Given a much more abundant clone one base away, this may be a read error. The chain combines TRBV28 with TRBJ2-7, with TRBD2 matching 10 bases. The CDR3 covers 17 residues. Germline V gene data show CDR1 as MDHEN and CDR2 as SYDVKM. J lost 10 bases, V lost 5 bases, and 20 bases had no gene match. Here the CDR3 reads CASSPRLAGFGGGAQYF. In nucleotides, the CDR3 is TGTGCCAGCAGTCCAAGACTAGCGGGTTTCGGTGGGGGGGCCCAGTACTTC.

This clonotype was picked up a small number of times. The chain links TRBV15 to TRBJ2-7; D may be TRBD2 (5 bases). The CDR3 runs 14 residues. The V gene lost 1 base and the J gene lost 4 bases, with 11 bases spanning the gap. Per germline, CDR1 LNHNV and CDR2 YYDKDF (reference sequence). CDR3: CATSRVRDSYEQYF. CDR3 coding DNA: TGTGCCACCAGCAGAGTGAGGGATTCATACGAGCAGTACTTC.

The chain uses TRBV20-1 and TRBJ2-5; a weak D match, TRBD1 (6 bases). The germline gives CDR1 DFQATT, CDR2 SNEGSKA (reference sequence). The CDR3 is made up of 13 amino acids. Trimming took off 5 bases at V and 1 base at J, with 11 bases between the two ends. The CDR3 reads CSASRQVQETQYF. CDR3 bases: TGCAGTGCTTCTAGACAGGTCCAAGAGACCCAGTACTTC.

This clonotype has more than one count but fewer than ten. CDR3 bases: TGTGCCAGCAGCGTGGCCGGGACAGGGACCCTGCTTGAGCAGTTCTTC. This translates into CASSVAGTGTLLEQFF. The chain carries TRBV9 and TRBJ2-1; TRBD1 agrees at 9 bases. With V trimmed by 2 bases and J by 9 bases, 12 bases remained unmatched. CDR1 is SGDLS and CDR2 is YYNGEE in the germline V gene. There are 16 residues in the CDR3.

This clonotype was detected only a few times. The chain joins TRBV29-1 to TRBJ2-7; perhaps TRBD1 as D (5 bases). The CDR3 covers 12 residues. Trimming took 7 bases from V and 5 from J, leaving 15 bases between them. Germline CDR1 SQVTM, CDR2 ANQGSEA. CDR3 sequence (DNA): TGCAGCGCCCTAGGTAGGGGCGACGAGCAGTACTTC. The encoded protein is CSALGRGDEQYF.

The chain carries TRBV10-3 and TRBJ2-7; 7 bases are shared with TRBD2. The end of the DNA aligns better with TRBJ2-5, so the J call may be wrong. The CDR3 has 15 amino acids. Germline V gene lookup returns CDR1 ENHRY and CDR2 SYGVKD. DNA of the CDR3: TGTGCCATCAGGGACGCCAGCGGGATAACCGAGACCCAGTACTTC. This encodes CAIRDASGITETQYF.

The chain carries TRBV20-1 and TRBJ2-1; 11 bases agree with TRBD2. There are 17 residues in the CDR3. The germline CDR1 and CDR2 sequences are DFQATT and SNEGSKA (reference sequence). V was clipped by 0 bases and J by 9 bases; unmatched bases: 13. The CDR3 region is CSARDPLLAGVPVEQFF. DNA of the CDR3: TGCAGTGCTAGAGACCCCCTACTAGCGGGAGTACCGGTTGAGCAGTTCTTC.

As for this clonotype: A much larger clone lies one base from this, so it may be a read error. The chain uses TRBV27 and TRBJ2-5; D is perhaps TRBD2 (7 bases). Gene TRBJ2-7 matches the end of the DNA better, so the J call may be wrong. CDR3 length: 15 amino acids. Germline V gene sequence: CDR1 MNHEY, CDR2 SMNVEV (reference sequence). CDR3 sequence reads: CASSVLKGGGIEQYF. The CDR3 region has the DNA TGTGCCAGCAGCGTTCTCAAAGGGGGGGGAATCGAGCAGTACTTC.

This clonotype has only a few counts. The chain is built from TRBV13 and TRBJ2-7; D is unclear. Trimming shortened V by 6 bases and J by 3 bases, and 9 bases separated the two germline ends. The CDR3 is 12 amino acids. From germline, CDR1 is PRHDT and CDR2 FYEKMQ (reference sequence). In DNA, the CDR3 is TGTGCCAGCAGTCGGTGGAACTACGAGCAGTACTTC. Its protein product is CASSRWNYEQYF.

This clonotype was counted ten times or more. The chain combines TRBV4-1 with TRBJ2-7, with TRBD2 as a possible D gene (5 bases). This CDR3 is 14 amino acids long. The V end lost 11 bases, the J end lost 3 bases, and 20 bases lay between the germline ends. CDR1 is MGHRA, CDR2 YSYEKL, per germline. CDR3 nucleotides: TGCGCCTTCCACCCCTCAACCGGACTCTACGAGCAGTACTTC. It is translated as CAFHPSTGLYEQYF.

The chain links TRBV20-1 to TRBJ1-5, with a weak D call TRBD1 (6 bases). CDR1 DFQATT and CDR2 SNEGSKA come from the germline V gene (reference sequence). The V end lost 5 bases, the J end lost 0 bases, and 14 bases lay between the germline ends. The length of the CDR3 is 15 residues. The CDR3 nucleotides are TGCAGTGCTTCCGGACAGCAATTTAGCAATCAGCCCCAGCATTTT. This encodes CSASGQQFSNQPQHF.

This clonotype was seen a handful of times. J is TRBJ2-7 and V is TRBV12-3 or TRBV12-4; TRBD2 might be the D (5 bases). Trimming cost V 4 bases and J 6 bases, with 13 bases left between them. The CDR3 runs to 13 residues. Written as DNA, the CDR3 is TGTGCCAGCAGTTCCTCTCCGGCGGGCGAGCAGTACTTC. Translation: CASSSSPAGEQYF.

This clonotype turned up a few times. CDR3 in amino acids: CASSTPEGGPNTEAFF. The CDR3 DNA reads as TGTGCCAGCAGCACCCCAGAGGGGGGCCCCAACACTGAAGCTTTCTTT. V usage is TRBV7-9 and J usage is TRBJ1-1; D might be TRBD1 (6 bases). Germline loops: CDR1 SEHNR, CDR2 FQNEAQ (reference sequence). The germline V and J ends were trimmed by 5 bases and 2 bases, with 18 bases remaining between them. This CDR3 comprises 16 residues. Using reference TRBV7-9 and TRBJ1-1 for the parts outside the CDR3, the full variable domain is DTGVSQNPRHKITKRGQNVTFRCDPISEHNRLYWYRQTLGQGPEFLTYFQNEAQLEKSRLLSDRFSAERPKGSFSTLEIQRTEQGDSAMYLCASSTPEGGPNTEAFFGQGTRLTVV.

The V gene is TRBV6-5, the J gene TRBJ2-4; D possibly corresponds to TRBD2 (5 bases). The V and J ends lost 5 bases and 4 bases respectively, with 12 bases between them. Germline CDR1 is MNHEY and CDR2 is SVGAGI. The CDR3 is made up of 14 amino acids. The chain's CDR3 is CASSLVPGKNIQYF. The CDR3 DNA follows: TGTGCCAGCAGTCTTGTACCGGGGAAAAACATTCAGTACTTC.

This clonotype has just a few counts. The J gene is TRBJ2-5, the V gene TRBV5-5, with TRBD2 as a possible D gene (5 bases). The J call could be wrong; TRBJ2-7 is a better fit for the DNA end. The CDR3 length is 14 residues. The germline CDR1 and CDR2 sequences are SGHKS and YYEKEE (reference sequence). The CDR3 protein is CASSSGEGRSEQYF. CDR3 in DNA: TGTGCCAGCAGCAGTGGAGAGGGTCGGAGCGAGCAGTACTTC.

This clonotype was detected only once. The chain carries TRBV6-1 and TRBJ1-2; TRBD1 might be the D (5 bases). The CDR3 consists of 14 residues. The germline gives CDR1 MNHNS, CDR2 SASEGT. Trimming cost V 0 bases and J 1 base, with 6 bases left between them. CDR3 sequence reads: CASSEAGDNYGYTF. CDR3 sequence (DNA): TGTGCCAGCAGTGAAGCGGGGGATAACTATGGCTACACCTTC.

The chain joins TRBV6-6 to TRBJ1-2, with D perhaps TRBD1 (5 bases). This CDR3 spans 11 amino acids. Looked up from germline, CDR1 is MNHNY and CDR2 is SVGAGI (reference sequence). Trimming shortened V by 7 bases and J by 8 bases, and 11 bases separated the two germline ends. CDR3 amino acids: CASTGARGYTF. CDR3 coding DNA: TGTGCCAGCACCGGGGCTAGGGGCTACACCTTC.

The chain combines TRBV7-9 with TRBJ1-1; D is undetermined. Germline V gene lookup returns CDR1 SEHNR and CDR2 FQNEAQ (reference sequence). V was clipped by 5 bases and J by 2 bases, with 18 bases between them. This CDR3 spans 16 amino acids. This chain's CDR3 is CASSPLPRVDNTEAFF. The CDR3 nucleotides read TGTGCCAGCAGCCCGTTACCCCGGGTAGATAACACTGAAGCTTTCTTT.

The chain uses TRBV7-9 and TRBJ2-6; 7 bases agree with TRBD1. The length of the CDR3 is 16 residues. CDR1 is SEHNR, CDR2 FQNEAQ, per germline (reference sequence). V was pared by 4 bases and J by 4 bases, with 7 bases of the junction left unmatched. This chain's CDR3 is CASSSTGDGGANVLTF. The CDR3 region has the DNA TGTGCCAGCAGCTCTACAGGGGATGGAGGGGCCAACGTCCTGACTTTC.

V is TRBV29-1 and J is TRBJ2-3, with TRBD2 matching 10 bases. CDR3 length: 13 amino acids. J was trimmed by 3 bases and V by 4 bases; bases with no gene match: 1. Germline loops: CDR1 SQVTM, CDR2 ANQGSEA. The CDR3 sequence is CSVVAGGTDTQYF. CDR3 nucleotide sequence: TGCAGCGTTGTAGCGGGAGGTACAGATACGCAGTATTTT.

The chain carries TRBV10-3 and TRBJ2-7; tentative D call: TRBD2 (6 bases). Trimming removed 6 bases from V and 7 bases from J, with 16 bases in between. CDR3 size: 13 residues. Germline values: CDR1 ENHRY, CDR2 SYGVKD. The CDR3 spells CAIRIGQGGEQYF. The DNA for the CDR3 is TGTGCCATCAGGATCGGACAAGGAGGGGAGCAGTACTTC.

The chain is built from TRBV7-3 and TRBJ2-3; no reliable D call. This CDR3 region has 13 residues. CDR1 SGHTA and CDR2 FQGTGA come from the germline V gene. The V end lost 5 bases, the J end lost 8 bases, and 14 bases lay between the germline ends. This CDR3 is CASSPGPTGTQYF. In DNA form, the CDR3 reads TGTGCCAGCAGCCCAGGACCTACTGGTACGCAGTATTTT.

With regard to this clonotype: An end of the junction does not agree with germline; a read error may underlie this. V and J are TRBV29-1 and TRBJ2-1; tentatively, D is TRBD1 (6 bases). In germline, CDR1 is SQVTM, CDR2 ANQGSEA. The CDR3 runs 12 residues. DNA of the CDR3: TGCAACGTTGCCGAAACAGGGAATGAGCAGTTCTTC. Its protein product is CNVAETGNEQFF.

V and J are TRBV20-1 and TRBJ2-7; tentative D call: TRBD1 (5 bases). Trimming took off 6 bases at V and 3 bases at J, with 9 bases between the two ends. Germline-derived CDR1 and CDR2 are DFQATT and SNEGSKA (reference sequence). This CDR3 contains 11 residues. CDR3 region: CSAGHHYEQYF. DNA for the CDR3: TGCAGTGCAGGACACCACTACGAGCAGTACTTC.

This clonotype has ten or more counts. The CDR3 coding sequence is TGCAGTGCTAGAGTACTAACGGGGTCCGAGCAGTACTTC. It yields the protein CSARVLTGSEQYF. The V call is TRBV20-1, the J call TRBJ2-7, with D tentatively TRBD2 (5 bases). Per the germline V gene, CDR1 is DFQATT and CDR2 is SNEGSKA (reference sequence). Trimming stripped 1 base from V and 6 bases from J, with 13 bases between. The CDR3 runs 13 residues.